These 5 T cell receptor beta chains originate from one sample sequenced in a study of blood T cell repertoires in COVID-19. This table comes from immunoSEQ multiplex PCR, and its TCRdb copy is limited to in-frame clones, with some not included. The sample contains approximately 170,000 clones, around 81% of which appear only once. The material sequenced was peripheral blood. These receptors originate from a man aged 65 to 79 who had recovered from COVID-19.

The rearrangement links TRBV5-8 to TRBJ2-4; the D is unclear. CDR3 size: 13 residues. V was clipped by 1 base and J by 3 bases, with 5 bases between them. Looked up from germline, CDR1 is SGHTS and CDR2 is YDEGEE. CDR3 DNA sequence: TGTGCCAGCAGCTTGAACAGCAAAAACATTCAGTACTTC. Protein sequence: CASSLNSKNIQYF. Together with reference TRBV5-8 and TRBJ2-4, the CDR3 gives the full variable domain: EAGVTQSPTHLIKTRGQQATLRCSPISGHTSVYWYQQALGLGLQFLLWYDEGEERNRGNFPPRFSGRQFPNYSSELNVNALELEDSALYLCASSLNSKNIQYFGAGTRLSVL.

The chain recombines TRBV28 with TRBJ1-2; unclear D gene. Germline V gene data show CDR1 as MDHEN and CDR2 as SYDVKM. Trimming took off 7 bases at V and 2 bases at J, with 11 bases between the two ends. The CDR3 has 13 residues. CDR3 nucleotides: TGTGCCAGCAATAATGCAGTGAACTATGGCTACACCTTC. Translation: CASNNAVNYGYTF.

The V gene is TRBV18, the J gene TRBJ1-1; TRBD1 agrees at 11 bases. V was pared by 4 bases and J by 4 bases, with 5 bases of the junction left unmatched. The CDR3 has 15 amino acids. CDR1 is KGHSH, CDR2 LQKENI, per germline. CDR3 coding DNA: TGTGCCAGCTCACAAGGGACAGGGGGTGCCACTGAAGCTTTCTTT. Protein product: CASSQGTGGATEAFF.

This chain uses TRBV5-1 with TRBJ1-1, with TRBD1 as a possible D gene (6 bases). CDR1 SGHRS and CDR2 YFSETQ come from the germline V gene. Trimming left V 3 bases short and J 7 bases short, with 13 bases between. The CDR3 runs to 13 residues. The CDR3 bases are TGCGCCAGCAGCTCAAGTACAGGGCTTGAAGCTTTCTTT. Protein sequence: CASSSSTGLEAFF.

This CDR3 reads CATQGALFNNQPQHF. The DNA for the CDR3 is TGTGCCACACAGGGTGCCCTTTTCAACAATCAGCCCCAGCATTTT. This chain connects TRBV10-3 to TRBJ1-5, with D possibly matching TRBD1 (6 bases). The CDR3 length is 15 residues. In germline, CDR1 is ENHRY, CDR2 SYGVKD. Trimming took off 10 bases at V and 3 bases at J, with 19 bases between the two ends.